The text below deals with one T cell receptor beta chain. No antigen is known for it. This PCR relied on a set of 60 Vbeta primers and 13 Jbeta primers. TCRdb's table, derived via immunoSEQ multiplex PCR, lists solely in-frame clones and lacks some. Among about 190,000 clones listed, 75% to 90% were seen once. The data were taken from a study of cytomegalovirus exposure and HLA in healthy donors. General study results and limits: In a later analysis, TCR beta V- and J-gene trimming was associated with a missense DCLRE1C variant.

With 6 bases clipped from V and 7 bases from J, the junction kept 5 bases outside the gene matches. The CDR3 consists of 14 residues. Germline V gene lookup returns CDR1 MNHEY and CDR2 SMNVEV (reference sequence). The V gene is TRBV27, the J gene TRBJ1-5; 11 nucleotides line up with TRBD1. This TCR came from a young woman in good health and CMV-seronegative. The sequencing sample was made of PBMCs. The CDR3 reads CASSQGTGGQPQHF. For the CDR3, the DNA is TGTGCCAGCAGCCAAGGGACAGGGGGACAGCCCCAGCATTTT.